The rows below give T cell receptor beta chains drawn from one sample of a study of blood T cell repertoires in COVID-19. Profiled with immunoSEQ multiplex PCR; TCRdb holds only in-frame clones, not every one. The table lists fewer than 350,000 clones, approximately 91% of them singletons. The sequenced material came from PBMCs or T cells enriched from blood (not recorded which). Every receptor here comes from a woman in her 40s with acute COVID-19. Both conserved end residues are part of each CDR3. Fields, in order: D gene, V gene, J gene, clone size, CDR3 DNA, CDR3 protein. The D gene is left open where the match is weak. Not every row has a clone size; where given, it reads once, few, many or a size class.

>TRBD2|TRBV9|TRBJ2-7|-
TGTGCCAGCAGCGTAGCGTCTAGCGGGTCCTACGAGCAGTACTTC
CASSVASSGSYEQYF
>TRBD2|TRBV19|TRBJ2-5|-
TGTGCCAGTAGCATAGGTAGCGGGGGAGAGACCCAGTACTTC
CASSIGSGGETQYF
>-|TRBV29-1|TRBJ1-1|once
TGCAGCGTTGACAGTGAAGCTTTCTTT
CSVDSEAFF
>-|TRBV11-2|TRBJ2-1|once
TGTGCCAGCAGCCACCCCAGGGGCAATGAGCAGTTCTTC
CASSHPRGNEQFF
>-|TRBV6-5|TRBJ2-3|-
TGTGCCAGCAGACGAACTGGCACAGATACGCAGTATTTT
CASRRTGTDTQYF
>TRBD1|TRBV27|TRBJ2-4|once
TGTGCCAGCAGTTTGACAGGGGCCAAAAACATTCAGTACTTC
CASSLTGAKNIQYF
>TRBD1|TRBV19|TRBJ1-2|once
TGTGCCAGTAGTATAGTAGACAGGGAGATAGACTATGGCTACACCTTC
CASSIVDREIDYGYTF
>TRBD2|TRBV11-3|TRBJ2-1|once
TGTGCCAGCGGCCAGGGACTAGCGATCCGTGAGCAGTTCTTC
CASGQGLAIREQFF
>-|TRBV2|TRBJ1-1|-
TGTGCCAGCAACCAGGGGCACACTGAAGCTTTCTTT
CASNQGHTEAFF
>TRBD1|TRBV18|TRBJ2-3|-
TGTGCCAGCTCACCCCGACAGGGATCAGCAGATACGCAGTATTTT
CASSPRQGSADTQYF
>-|TRBV4-2|TRBJ2-5|-
TGTGCCAGCAGCCAAGATGAGTTAGCCCAAGAGACCCAGTACTTC
CASSQDELAQETQYF
>TRBD2|TRBV10-2|TRBJ2-2|-
TGCGCCAGCAGTGAGTCGAATTTGCGGGAGGGGCGCAACACCGGGGAGCTGTTTTTT
CASSESNLREGRNTGELFF
>TRBD1|TRBV14|TRBJ1-4|-
TGTGCCAGCAGCCAATACGGGACAGCCAAACTGTTTTTT
CASSQYGTAKLFF
>TRBD2|TRBV18|TRBJ2-3|-
TGTGCCAGCTCACCGCTACCCCCGACTAGCGGGGGGGCCACAGATACGCAGTATTTT
CASSPLPPTSGGATDTQYF
>-|TRBV20-1|TRBJ2-5|-
TGCAGTGCTAGTTCGACAGGCCAAGAGACCCAGTACTTC
CSASSTGQETQYF
>TRBD2|TRBV3-1/TRBV3-2|TRBJ2-3|-
TGTGCCAGCAGCCAAGATGGGACTAGCGGGGGCACAGATACGCAGTATTTT
CASSQDGTSGGTDTQYF
>-|TRBV28|TRBJ1-4|-
TGTGCCAGCAGGCGGGGGCCGGCAACTAATGAAAAACTGTTTTTT
CASRRGPATNEKLFF
>-|TRBV28|TRBJ1-2|-
TGTGCCAGCAGTTTGCTCGACAGAGATAACTATGGCTACACCTTC
CASSLLDRDNYGYTF
>-|TRBV2|TRBJ2-3|-
TGTGCCAGCAGTGAAGGAGCGGGCATCACAGATACGCAGTATTTT
CASSEGAGITDTQYF
>-|TRBV3-1/TRBV3-2|TRBJ1-5|-
TGTGCCAGCAGCCAAGGCTGGGAGAGCAATCAGCCCCAGCATTTT
CASSQGWESNQPQHF
>-|TRBV15|TRBJ2-1|-
TGTGCCACCAGCAGAAATTCGGGCAATGAGCAGTTCTTC
CATSRNSGNEQFF
>-|TRBV27|TRBJ1-6|-
TGTGCCAGCAGTTCGAGGTATTCACCCCTCCACTTT
CASSSRYSPLHF
>TRBD2|TRBV5-5|TRBJ2-5|-
TGTGCCAGCAGTCCTAGCGGGGGACAAGAGACCCAGTACTTC
CASSPSGGQETQYF